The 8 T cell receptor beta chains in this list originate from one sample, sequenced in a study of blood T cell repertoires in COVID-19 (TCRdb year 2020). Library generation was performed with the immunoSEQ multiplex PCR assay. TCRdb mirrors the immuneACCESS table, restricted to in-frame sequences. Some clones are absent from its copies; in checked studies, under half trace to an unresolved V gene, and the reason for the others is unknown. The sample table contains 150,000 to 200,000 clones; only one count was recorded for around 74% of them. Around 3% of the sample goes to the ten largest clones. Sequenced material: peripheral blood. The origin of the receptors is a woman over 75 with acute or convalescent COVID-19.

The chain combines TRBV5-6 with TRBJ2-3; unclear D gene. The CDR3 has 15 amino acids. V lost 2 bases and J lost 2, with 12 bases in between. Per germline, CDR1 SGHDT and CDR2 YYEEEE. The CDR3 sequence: CASSFFRVATDTQYF. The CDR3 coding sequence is TGTGCCAGCAGCTTTTTTCGGGTCGCCACAGATACGCAGTATTTT.

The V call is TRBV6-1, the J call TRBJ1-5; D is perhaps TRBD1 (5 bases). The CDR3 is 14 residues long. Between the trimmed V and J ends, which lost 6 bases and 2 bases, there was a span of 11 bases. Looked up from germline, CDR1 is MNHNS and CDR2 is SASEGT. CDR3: CASRSTGGNQPQHF. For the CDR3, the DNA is TGTGCCAGCAGATCCACAGGAGGCAATCAGCCCCAGCATTTT.

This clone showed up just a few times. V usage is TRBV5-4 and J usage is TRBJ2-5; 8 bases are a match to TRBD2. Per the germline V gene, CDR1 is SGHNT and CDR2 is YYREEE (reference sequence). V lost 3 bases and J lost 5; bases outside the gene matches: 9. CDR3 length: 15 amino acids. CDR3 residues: CASSSGGAGQETQYF. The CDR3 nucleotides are TGTGCCAGCAGCTCGGGAGGGGCGGGGCAGGAGACCCAGTACTTC. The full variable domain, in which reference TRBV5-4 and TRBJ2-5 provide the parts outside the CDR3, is ETGVTQSPTHLIKTRGQQVTLRCSSQSGHNTVSWYQQALGQGPQFIFQYYREEENGRGNFPPRFSGLQFPNYSSELNVNALELDDSALYLCASSSGGAGQETQYFGPGTRLLVL.

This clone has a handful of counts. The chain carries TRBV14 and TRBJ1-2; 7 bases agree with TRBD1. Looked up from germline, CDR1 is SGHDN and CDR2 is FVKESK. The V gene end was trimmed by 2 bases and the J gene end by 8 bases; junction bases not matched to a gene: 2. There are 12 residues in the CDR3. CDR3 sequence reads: CASSQRGQGYTF. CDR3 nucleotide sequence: TGTGCCAGCAGCCAAAGGGGGCAGGGCTACACCTTC. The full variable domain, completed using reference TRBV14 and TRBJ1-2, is EAGVTQFPSHSVIEKGQTVTLRCDPISGHDNLYWYRRVMGKEIKFLLHFVKESKQDESGMPNNRFLAERTGGTYSTLKVQPAELEDSGVYFCASSQRGQGYTFGSGTRLTVV.

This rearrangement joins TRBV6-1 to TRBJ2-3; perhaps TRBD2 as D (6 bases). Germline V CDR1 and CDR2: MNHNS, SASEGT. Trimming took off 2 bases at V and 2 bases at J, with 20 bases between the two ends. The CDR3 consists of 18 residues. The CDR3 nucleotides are TGTGCCAGCAGTGAATACCCCTCGGGCGGGATCATCACAGATACGCAGTATTTT. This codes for CASSEYPSGGIITDTQYF.

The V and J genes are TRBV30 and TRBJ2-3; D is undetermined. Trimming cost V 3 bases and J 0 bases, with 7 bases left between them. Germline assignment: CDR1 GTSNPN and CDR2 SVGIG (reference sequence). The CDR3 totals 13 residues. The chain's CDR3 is CAWRAPSTDTQYF. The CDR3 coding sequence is TGTGCCTGGAGGGCACCCAGCACAGATACGCAGTATTTT. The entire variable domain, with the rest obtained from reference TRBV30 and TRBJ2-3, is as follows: SQTIHQWPATLVQPVGSPLSLECTVEGTSNPNLYWYRQAAGRGLQLLFYSVGIGQISSEVPQNLSASRPQDRQFILSSKKLLLSDSGFYLCAWRAPSTDTQYFGPGTRLTVL.

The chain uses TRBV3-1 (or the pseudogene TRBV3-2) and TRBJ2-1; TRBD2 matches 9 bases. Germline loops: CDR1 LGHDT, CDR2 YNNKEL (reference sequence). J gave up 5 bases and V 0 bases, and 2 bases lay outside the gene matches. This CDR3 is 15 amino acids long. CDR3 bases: TGTGCCAGCAGCCAAGACGGGACTAGCCACAATGAGCAGTTCTTC. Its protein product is CASSQDGTSHNEQFF.

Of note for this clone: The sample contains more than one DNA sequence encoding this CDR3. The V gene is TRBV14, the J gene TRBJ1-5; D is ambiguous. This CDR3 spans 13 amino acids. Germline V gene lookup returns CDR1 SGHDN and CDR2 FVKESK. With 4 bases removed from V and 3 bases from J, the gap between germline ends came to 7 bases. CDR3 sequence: CASSRGVNQPQHF. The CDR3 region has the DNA TGTGCCAGCAGCCGGGGAGTCAATCAGCCCCAGCATTTT.